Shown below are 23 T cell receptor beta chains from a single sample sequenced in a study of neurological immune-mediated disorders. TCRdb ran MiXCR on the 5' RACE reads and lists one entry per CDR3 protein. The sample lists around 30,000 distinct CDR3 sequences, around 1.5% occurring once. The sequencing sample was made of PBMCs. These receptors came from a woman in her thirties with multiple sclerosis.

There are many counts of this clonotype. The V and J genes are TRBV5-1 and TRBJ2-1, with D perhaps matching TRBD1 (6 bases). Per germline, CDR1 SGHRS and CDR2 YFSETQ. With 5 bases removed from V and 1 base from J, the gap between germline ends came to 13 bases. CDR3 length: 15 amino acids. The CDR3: CASSSGGQSYNEQFF. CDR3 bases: TGCGCCAGCAGTTCGGGCGGACAGTCCTACAATGAGCAGTTCTTC.

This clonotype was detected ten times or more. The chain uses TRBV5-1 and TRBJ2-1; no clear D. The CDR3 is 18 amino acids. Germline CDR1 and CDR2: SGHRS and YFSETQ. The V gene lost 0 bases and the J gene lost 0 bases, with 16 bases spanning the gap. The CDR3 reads CASSLVGARPISYNEQFF. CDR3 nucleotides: TGCGCCAGCAGCTTGGTCGGCGCTAGACCAATCTCCTACAATGAGCAGTTCTTC.

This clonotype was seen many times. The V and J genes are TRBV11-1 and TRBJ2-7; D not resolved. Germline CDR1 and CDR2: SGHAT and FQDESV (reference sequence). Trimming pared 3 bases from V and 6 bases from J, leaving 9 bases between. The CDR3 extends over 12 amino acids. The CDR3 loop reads CASSLDVSEQYF. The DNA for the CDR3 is TGTGCCAGCAGCTTGGATGTCAGCGAGCAGTACTTC.

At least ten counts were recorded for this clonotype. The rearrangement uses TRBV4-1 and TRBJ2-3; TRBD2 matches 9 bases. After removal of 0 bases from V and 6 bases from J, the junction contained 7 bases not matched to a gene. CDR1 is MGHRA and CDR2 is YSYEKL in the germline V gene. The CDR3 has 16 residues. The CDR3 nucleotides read TGCGCCAGCAGCCAAGAACTAGCGGGTGCCCGGGATACGCAGTATTTT. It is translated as CASSQELAGARDTQYF.

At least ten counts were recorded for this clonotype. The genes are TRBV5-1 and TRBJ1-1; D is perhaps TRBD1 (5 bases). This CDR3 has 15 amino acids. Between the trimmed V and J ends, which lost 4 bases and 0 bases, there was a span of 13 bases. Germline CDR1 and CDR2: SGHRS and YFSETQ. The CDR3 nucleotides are TGCGCCAGCAGCGCCGCCGGGGCGTTGAACACTGAAGCTTTCTTT. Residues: CASSAAGALNTEAFF.

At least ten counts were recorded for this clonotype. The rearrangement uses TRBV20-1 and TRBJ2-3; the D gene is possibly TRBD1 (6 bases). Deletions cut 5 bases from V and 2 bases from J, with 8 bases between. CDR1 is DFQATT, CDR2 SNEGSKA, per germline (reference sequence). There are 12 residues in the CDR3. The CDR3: CSARQATDTQYF. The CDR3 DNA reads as TGCAGTGCTCGACAGGCCACAGATACGCAGTATTTT.

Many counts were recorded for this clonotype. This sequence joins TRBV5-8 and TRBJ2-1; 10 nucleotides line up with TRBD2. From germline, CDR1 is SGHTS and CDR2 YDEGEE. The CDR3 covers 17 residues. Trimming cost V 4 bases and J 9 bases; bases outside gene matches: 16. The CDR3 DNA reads TGTGCCAGCAGCCCCGGTGGTTCAGCGGGGGGGCGACGTGAGCAGTTCTTC. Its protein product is CASSPGGSAGGRREQFF.

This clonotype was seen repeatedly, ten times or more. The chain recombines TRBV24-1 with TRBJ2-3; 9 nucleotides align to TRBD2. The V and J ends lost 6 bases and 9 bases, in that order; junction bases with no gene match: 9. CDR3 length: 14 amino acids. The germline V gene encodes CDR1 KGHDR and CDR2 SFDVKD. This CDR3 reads CATSTSGGPVTQYF. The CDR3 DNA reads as TGTGCCACCAGTACCAGCGGGGGGCCCGTGACGCAGTATTTT.

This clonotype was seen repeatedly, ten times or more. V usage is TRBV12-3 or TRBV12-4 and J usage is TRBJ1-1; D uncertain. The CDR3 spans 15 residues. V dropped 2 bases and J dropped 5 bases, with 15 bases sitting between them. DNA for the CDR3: TGTGCCAGCAGTTTAATCGGCAGTTCGGGGACTGAAGCTTTCTTT. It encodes CASSLIGSSGTEAFF.

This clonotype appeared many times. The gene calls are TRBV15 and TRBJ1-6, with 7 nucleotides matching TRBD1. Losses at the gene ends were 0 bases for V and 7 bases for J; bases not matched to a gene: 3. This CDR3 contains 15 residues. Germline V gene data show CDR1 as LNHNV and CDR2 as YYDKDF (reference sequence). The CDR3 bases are TGTGCCACCAGCAGAGATCGGACAGGCAATTCACCCCTCCACTTT. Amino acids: CATSRDRTGNSPLHF.

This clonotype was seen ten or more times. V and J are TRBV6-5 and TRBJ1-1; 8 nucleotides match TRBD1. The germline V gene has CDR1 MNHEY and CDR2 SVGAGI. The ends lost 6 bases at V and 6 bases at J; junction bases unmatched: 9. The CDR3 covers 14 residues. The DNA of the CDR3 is TGTGCCAGCAGCTCGGACAGGGTAAGCGCTGAAGCTTTCTTT. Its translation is CASSSDRVSAEAFF.

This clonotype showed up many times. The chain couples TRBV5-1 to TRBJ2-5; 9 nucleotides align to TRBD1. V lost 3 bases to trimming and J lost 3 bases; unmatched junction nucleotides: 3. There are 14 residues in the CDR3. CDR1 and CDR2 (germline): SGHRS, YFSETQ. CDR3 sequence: CASSSGTGKETQYF. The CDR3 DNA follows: TGCGCCAGCAGCTCGGGGACAGGGAAAGAGACCCAGTACTTC.

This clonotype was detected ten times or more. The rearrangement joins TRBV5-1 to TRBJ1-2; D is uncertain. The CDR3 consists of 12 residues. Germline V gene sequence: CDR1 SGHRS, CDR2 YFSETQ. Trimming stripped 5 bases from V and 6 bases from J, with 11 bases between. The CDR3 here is CASSSGGHGYTF. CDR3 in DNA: TGCGCCAGCAGTTCGGGAGGGCATGGCTACACCTTC.

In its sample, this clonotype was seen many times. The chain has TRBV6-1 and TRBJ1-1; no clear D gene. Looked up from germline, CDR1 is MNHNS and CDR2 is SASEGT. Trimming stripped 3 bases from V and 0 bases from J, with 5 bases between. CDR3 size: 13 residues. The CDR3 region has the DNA TGTGCCAGCAGTGAGTCAGTGAACACTGAAGCTTTCTTT. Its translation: CASSESVNTEAFF.

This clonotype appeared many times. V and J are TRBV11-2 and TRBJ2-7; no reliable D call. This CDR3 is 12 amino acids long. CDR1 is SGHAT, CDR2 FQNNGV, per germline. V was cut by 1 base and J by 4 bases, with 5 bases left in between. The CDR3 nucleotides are TGTGCCAGCAGCTTAGGGTTGTACGAGCAGTACTTC. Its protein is CASSLGLYEQYF.

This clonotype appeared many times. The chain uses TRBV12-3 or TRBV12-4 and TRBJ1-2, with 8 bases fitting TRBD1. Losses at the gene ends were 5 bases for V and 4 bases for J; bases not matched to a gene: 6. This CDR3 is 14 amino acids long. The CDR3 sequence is CASSAGQGAYGYTF. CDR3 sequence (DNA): TGTGCCAGCAGTGCCGGACAGGGAGCCTATGGCTACACCTTC.

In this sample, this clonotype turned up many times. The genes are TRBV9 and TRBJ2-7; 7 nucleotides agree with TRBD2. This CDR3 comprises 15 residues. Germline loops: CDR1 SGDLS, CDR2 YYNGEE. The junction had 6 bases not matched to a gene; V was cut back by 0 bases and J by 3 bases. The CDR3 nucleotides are TGTGCCAGCAGCGTAGGGGGCGGGGGAAACTACGAGCAGTACTTC. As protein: CASSVGGGGNYEQYF. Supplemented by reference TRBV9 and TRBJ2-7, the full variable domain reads DSGVTQTPKHLITATGQRVTLRCSPRSGDLSVYWYQQSLDQGLQFLIQYYNGEERAKGNILERFSAQQFPDLHSELNLSSLELGDSALYFCASSVGGGGNYEQYFGPGTRLTVT.

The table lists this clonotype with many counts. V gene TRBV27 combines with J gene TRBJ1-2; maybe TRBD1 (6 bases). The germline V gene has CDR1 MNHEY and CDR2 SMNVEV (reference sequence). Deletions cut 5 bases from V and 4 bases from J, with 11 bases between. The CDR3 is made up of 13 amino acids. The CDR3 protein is CASSPTGRYGYTF. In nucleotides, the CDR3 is TGTGCCAGCAGTCCCACAGGGCGCTATGGCTACACCTTC.

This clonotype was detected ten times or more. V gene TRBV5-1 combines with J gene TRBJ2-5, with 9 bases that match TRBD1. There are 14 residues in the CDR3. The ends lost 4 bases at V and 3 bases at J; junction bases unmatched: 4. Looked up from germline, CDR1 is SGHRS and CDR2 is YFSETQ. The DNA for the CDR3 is TGCGCCAGCAGCGGACGGACAGGGGAAGAGACCCAGTACTTC. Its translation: CASSGRTGEETQYF.

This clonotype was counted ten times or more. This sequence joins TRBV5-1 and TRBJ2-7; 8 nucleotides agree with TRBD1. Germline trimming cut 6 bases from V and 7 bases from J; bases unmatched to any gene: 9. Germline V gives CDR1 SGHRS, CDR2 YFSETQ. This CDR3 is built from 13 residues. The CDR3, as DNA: TGCGCCAGCAACCAGGGGGCGCCGAATGAGCAGTACTTC. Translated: CASNQGAPNEQYF.

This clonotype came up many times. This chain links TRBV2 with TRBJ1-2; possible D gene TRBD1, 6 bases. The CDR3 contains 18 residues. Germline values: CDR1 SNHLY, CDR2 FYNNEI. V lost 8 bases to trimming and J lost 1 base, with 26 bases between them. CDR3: CASQPQRGGPLLNYGYTF. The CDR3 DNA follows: TGTGCCAGCCAACCCCAACGCGGGGGCCCGCTTCTTAACTATGGCTACACCTTC.

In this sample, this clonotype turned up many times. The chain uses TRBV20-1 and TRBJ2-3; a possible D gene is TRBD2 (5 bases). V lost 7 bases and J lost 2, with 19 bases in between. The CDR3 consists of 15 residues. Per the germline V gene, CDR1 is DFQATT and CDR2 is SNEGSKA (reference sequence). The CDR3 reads CSGRDSWTHTDTQYF. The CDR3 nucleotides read TGCAGTGGGAGAGATTCGTGGACTCACACAGATACGCAGTATTTT.

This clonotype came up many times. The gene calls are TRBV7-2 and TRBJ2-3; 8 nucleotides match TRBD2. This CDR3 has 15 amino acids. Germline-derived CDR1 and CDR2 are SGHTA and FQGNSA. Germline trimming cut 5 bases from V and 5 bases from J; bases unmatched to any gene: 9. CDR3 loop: CASSRVAGKGDTQYF. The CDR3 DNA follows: TGTGCCAGCAGCCGGGTAGCGGGGAAGGGAGATACGCAGTATTTT. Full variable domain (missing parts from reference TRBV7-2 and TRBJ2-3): GAGVSQSPSNKVTEKGKDVELRCDPISGHTALYWYRQSLGQGLEFLIYFQGNSAPDKSGLPSDRFSAERTGGSVSTLTIQRTQQEDSAVYLCASSRVAGKGDTQYFGPGTRLTVL.